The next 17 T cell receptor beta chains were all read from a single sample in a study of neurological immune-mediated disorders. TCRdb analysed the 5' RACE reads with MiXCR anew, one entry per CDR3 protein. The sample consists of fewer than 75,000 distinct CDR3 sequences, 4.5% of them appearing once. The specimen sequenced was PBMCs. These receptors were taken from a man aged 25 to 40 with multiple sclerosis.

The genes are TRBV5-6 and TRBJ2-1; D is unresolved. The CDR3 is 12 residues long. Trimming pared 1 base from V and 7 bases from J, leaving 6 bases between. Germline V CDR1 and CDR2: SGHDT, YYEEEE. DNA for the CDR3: TGTGCCAGCAGCTTGCGCAGGAATGAGCAGTTCTTC. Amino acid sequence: CASSLRRNEQFF. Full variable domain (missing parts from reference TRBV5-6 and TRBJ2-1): DAGVTQSPTHLIKTRGQQVTLRCSPKSGHDTVSWYQQALGQGPQFIFQYYEEEERQRGNFPDRFSGHQFPNYSSELNVNALLLGDSALYLCASSLRRNEQFFGPGTRLTVL.

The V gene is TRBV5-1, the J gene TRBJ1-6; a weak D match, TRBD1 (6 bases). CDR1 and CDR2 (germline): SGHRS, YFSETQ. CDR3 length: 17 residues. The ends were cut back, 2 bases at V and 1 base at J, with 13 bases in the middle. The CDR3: CASSFDRPASYNSPLHF. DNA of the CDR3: TGCGCCAGCAGCTTTGACAGGCCCGCATCCTATAATTCACCCCTCCACTTT.

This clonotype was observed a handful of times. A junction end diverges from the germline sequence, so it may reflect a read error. The CDR3 protein is CATTPRVRCNQPQNF. The DNA of the CDR3 is TGTGCCACCACTCCCAGGGTGAGGTGCAATCAGCCCCAGAATTTT. The V and J genes are TRBV24-1 and TRBJ1-5; D possibly corresponds to TRBD1 (5 bases). CDR3 length equals 15 residues. Germline CDR1 is KGHDR and CDR2 is SFDVKD.

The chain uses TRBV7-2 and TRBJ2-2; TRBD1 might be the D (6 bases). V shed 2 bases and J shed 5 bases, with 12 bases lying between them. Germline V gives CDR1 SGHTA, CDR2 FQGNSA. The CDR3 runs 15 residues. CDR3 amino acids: CASSLRQAGTGELFF. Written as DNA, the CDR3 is TGTGCCAGCAGCTTACGACAGGCCGGGACCGGGGAGCTGTTTTTT.

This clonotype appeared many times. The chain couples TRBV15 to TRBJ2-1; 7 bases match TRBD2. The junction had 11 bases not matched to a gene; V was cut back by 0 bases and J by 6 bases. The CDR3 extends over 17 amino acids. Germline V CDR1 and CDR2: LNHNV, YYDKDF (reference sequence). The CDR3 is CATSRDRLLALSNEQFF. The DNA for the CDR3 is TGTGCCACCAGCAGAGACCGACTACTAGCGCTGAGCAATGAGCAGTTCTTC. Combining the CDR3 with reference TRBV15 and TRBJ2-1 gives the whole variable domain DAMVIQNPRYQVTQFGKPVTLSCSQTLNHNVMYWYQQKSSQAPKLLFHYYDKDFNNEADTPDNFQSRRPNTSFCFLDIRSPGLGDTAMYLCATSRDRLLALSNEQFFGPGTRLTVL.

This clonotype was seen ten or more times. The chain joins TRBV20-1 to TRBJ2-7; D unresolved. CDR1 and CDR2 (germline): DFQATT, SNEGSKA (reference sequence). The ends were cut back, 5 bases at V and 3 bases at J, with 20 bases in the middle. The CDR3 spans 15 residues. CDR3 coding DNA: TGCAGTGCTTGGAAGCCCAACCGGATGGTCTACGAGCAGTACTTC. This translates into CSAWKPNRMVYEQYF.

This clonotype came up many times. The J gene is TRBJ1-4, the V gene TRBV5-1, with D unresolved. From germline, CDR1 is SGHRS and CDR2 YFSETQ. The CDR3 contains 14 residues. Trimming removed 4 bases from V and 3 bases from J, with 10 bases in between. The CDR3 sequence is CASSQDGANEKLFF. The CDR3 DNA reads TGCGCCAGCAGCCAGGACGGCGCTAATGAAAAACTGTTTTTT.

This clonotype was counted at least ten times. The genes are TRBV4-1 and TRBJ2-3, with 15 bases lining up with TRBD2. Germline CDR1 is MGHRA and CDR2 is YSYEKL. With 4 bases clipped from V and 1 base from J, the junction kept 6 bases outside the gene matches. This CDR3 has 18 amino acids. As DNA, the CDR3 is TGCGCCAGCAGCCGATCGGGACTAGCGGGGGGCGGCACAGATACGCAGTATTTT. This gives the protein CASSRSGLAGGGTDTQYF.

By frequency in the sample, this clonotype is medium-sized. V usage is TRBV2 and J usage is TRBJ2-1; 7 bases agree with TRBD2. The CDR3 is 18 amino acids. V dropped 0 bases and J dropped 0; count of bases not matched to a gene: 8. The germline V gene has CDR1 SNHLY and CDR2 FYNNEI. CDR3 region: CASSEALPGEGSYNEQFF. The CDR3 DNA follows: TGTGCCAGCAGTGAAGCGCTTCCCGGGGAGGGCTCCTACAATGAGCAGTTCTTC.

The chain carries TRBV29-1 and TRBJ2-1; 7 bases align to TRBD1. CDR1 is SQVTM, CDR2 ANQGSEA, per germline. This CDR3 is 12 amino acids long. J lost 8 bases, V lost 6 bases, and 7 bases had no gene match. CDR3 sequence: CSVSRQGYEQFF. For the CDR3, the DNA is TGCAGCGTCAGCCGACAGGGATATGAGCAGTTCTTC.

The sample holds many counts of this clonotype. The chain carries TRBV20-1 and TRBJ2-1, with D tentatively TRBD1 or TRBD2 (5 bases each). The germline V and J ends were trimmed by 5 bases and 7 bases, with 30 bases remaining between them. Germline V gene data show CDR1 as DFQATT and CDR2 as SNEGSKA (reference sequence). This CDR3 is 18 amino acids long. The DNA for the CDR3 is TGCAGTGCTCCCTCTGGGGGAAGACTCCTTCCCACTTCTAATGAGCAGTTCTTC. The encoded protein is CSAPSGGRLLPTSNEQFF.

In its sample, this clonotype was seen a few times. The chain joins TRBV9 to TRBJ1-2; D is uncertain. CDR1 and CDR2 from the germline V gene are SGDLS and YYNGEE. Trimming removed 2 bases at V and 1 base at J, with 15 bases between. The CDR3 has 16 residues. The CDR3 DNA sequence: TGTGCCAGCAGCGTGGAGGGAGGGTTAGTTAACTATGGCTACACCTTC. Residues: CASSVEGGLVNYGYTF.

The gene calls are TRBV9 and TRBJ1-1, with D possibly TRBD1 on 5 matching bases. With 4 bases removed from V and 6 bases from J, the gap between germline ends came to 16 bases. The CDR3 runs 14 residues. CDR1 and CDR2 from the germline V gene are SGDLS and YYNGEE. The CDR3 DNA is TGTGCCAGCAGCCCATACCCAGGGATCCCTGAAGCTTTCTTT. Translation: CASSPYPGIPEAFF.

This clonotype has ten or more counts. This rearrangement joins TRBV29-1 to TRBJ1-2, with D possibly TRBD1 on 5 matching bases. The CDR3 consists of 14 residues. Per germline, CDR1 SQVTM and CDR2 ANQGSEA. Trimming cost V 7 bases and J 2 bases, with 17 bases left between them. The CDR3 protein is CSGDSGTVNYGYTF. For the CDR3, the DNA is TGCAGCGGTGACAGTGGGACGGTGAACTATGGCTACACCTTC.

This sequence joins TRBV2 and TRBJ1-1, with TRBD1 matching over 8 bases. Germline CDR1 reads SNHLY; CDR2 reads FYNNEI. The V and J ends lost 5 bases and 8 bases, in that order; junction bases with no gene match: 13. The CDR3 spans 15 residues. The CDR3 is CASSTLRGRAGEAFF. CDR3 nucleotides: TGTGCCAGCAGTACTCTCAGGGGGCGGGCAGGAGAAGCTTTCTTT.

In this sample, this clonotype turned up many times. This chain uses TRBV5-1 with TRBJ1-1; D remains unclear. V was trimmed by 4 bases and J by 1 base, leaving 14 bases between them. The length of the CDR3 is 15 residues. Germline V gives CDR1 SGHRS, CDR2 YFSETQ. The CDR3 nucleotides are TGCGCCAGCAGCGGAGTTGGACGGCCGAACACTGAAGCTTTCTTT. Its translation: CASSGVGRPNTEAFF.

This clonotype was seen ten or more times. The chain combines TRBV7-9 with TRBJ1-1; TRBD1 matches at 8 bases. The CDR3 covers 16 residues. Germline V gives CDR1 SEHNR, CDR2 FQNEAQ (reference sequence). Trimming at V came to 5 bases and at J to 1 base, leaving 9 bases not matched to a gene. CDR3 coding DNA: TGTGCCAGCAGCGACTGGACAGGGCCACAGAACACTGAAGCTTTCTTT. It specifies CASSDWTGPQNTEAFF.